This T cell receptor (beta chain) was identified in a study of blood T cell repertoires in COVID-19. Germline V gene lookup returns CDR1 GTSNPN and CDR2 SVGIG (reference sequence). CDR3 length: 14 amino acids. The V end was cut by 2 bases, the J end by 3 bases, with 11 bases between. Individuals drawn from some 25 US areas were about 18 to 90 years old. Cohorts were determined from participant-reported clinical history. Exposed enrollees encountered a COVID-19 case at some point within 2 weeks before study entry. In the study's own analysis: Reference gene primer amplification gave nucleated cell count estimates. The repertoire was sequenced with immunoSEQ multiplex PCR; TCRdb's copy has only in-frame clones and lacks some. V, J and clone size are taken as reported in that table, and D and trimming were inferred from the DNA itself. This table holds 210,000 or so clones, about 83% found once.

The V and J genes are TRBV30 and TRBJ1-5, with a tentative D call TRBD1 (5 bases). The receptor's source is a woman aged 45-60 years who had been exposed to COVID-19. Sample: PBMCs or T cells enriched from blood (not recorded which). The chain's CDR3 is CAWSLDSFNQPQHF. The CDR3, as DNA: TGTGCCTGGAGTCTAGACAGTTTCAATCAGCCCCAGCATTTT.